This T cell receptor (beta chain) was captured in a study of control samples from healthy donors and cancer patients (dated by TCRdb to 2019 to 2021). The V and J ends are trimmed by 6 bases and 2 bases, leaving 13 bases between them. CDR1 is given as SQVTM and CDR2 as ANQGSEA, both from the germline V gene. The CDR3 has 13 amino acids, counting the end cysteine and phenylalanine. Solely the CDR3 DNA is kept, with 39 bases framed from the first base. With respect to this clone: Its antigen is not yet known. No base qualities exist here, and no much larger clone lies one base off it.

Library method: the immunoSEQ multiplex PCR assay. TCRdb obtained this table from immuneACCESS and retained in-frame rearrangements with V and J assigned. These tables miss some clones; where compared with another copy, unresolved V genes account for less than half of the shortfall, and the remainder is unexplained. In all, the sample holds 150,000 to 200,000 clones, and 90% to 95% of those were seen once. In total, the top ten clones hold roughly 4.3% of the sample. The clonotype originates from a woman between 55 and 75 years old in good health. The sequence joins TRBV29-1 to TRBJ1-1, and the D gene may be TRBD1, 6 bases matching. Material for sequencing was blood. The CDR3 protein sequence reads: CSVHRVPNTEAFF. The nucleotide sequence reads as follows: TGCAGCGTCCACAGGGTCCCCAACACTGAAGCTTTCTTT.